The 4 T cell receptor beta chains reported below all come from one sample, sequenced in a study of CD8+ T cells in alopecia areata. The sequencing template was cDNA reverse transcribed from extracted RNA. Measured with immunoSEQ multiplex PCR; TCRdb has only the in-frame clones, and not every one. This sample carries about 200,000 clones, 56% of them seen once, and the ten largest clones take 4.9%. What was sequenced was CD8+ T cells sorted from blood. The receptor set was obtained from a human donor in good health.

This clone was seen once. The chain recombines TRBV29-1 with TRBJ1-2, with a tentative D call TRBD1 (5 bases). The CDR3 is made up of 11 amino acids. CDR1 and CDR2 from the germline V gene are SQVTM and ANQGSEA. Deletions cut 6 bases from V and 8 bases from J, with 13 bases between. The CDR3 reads CSVTERGGYTF. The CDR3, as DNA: TGCAGCGTGACAGAGCGGGGGGGCTACACCTTC.

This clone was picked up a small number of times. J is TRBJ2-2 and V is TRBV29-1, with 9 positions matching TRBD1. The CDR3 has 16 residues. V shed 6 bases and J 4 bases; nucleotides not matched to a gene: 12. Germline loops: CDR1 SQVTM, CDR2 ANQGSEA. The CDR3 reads CSVAGTGYGSTGELFF. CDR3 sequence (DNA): TGCAGCGTAGCCGGGACAGGGTACGGTAGCACCGGGGAGCTGTTTTTT.

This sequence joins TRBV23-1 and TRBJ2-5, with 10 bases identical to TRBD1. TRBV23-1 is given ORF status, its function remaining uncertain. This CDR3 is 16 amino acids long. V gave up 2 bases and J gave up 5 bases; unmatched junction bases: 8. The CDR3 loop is CASSQGPGQGRETQYF. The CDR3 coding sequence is TGCGCCAGCAGTCAAGGTCCGGGACAGGGGCGGGAGACCCAGTACTTC.

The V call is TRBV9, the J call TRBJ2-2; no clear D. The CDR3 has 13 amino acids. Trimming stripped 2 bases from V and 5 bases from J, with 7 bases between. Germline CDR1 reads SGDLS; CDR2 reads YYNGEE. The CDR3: CASSVAVTGELFF. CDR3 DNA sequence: TGTGCCAGCAGCGTGGCAGTGACCGGGGAGCTGTTTTTT.